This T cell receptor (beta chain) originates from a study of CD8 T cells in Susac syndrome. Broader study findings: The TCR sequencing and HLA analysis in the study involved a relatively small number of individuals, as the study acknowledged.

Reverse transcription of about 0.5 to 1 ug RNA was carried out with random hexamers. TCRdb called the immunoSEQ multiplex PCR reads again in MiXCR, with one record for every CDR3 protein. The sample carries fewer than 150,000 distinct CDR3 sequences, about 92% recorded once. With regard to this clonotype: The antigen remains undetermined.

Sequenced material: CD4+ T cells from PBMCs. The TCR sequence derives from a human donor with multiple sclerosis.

The CDR3 loop is CASSSLGPNGAQYF. As DNA, the CDR3 is TGTGCCAGCAGCTCCCTAGGACCGAACGGGGCCCAGTACTTC. The gene calls are TRBV7-6 and TRBJ2-5; D is possibly TRBD2 (5 bases). The germline V and J ends were trimmed by 4 bases and 9 bases, with 18 bases remaining between them. CDR1 is SGHVS, CDR2 FNYEAQ, per germline. This CDR3 has 14 amino acids.